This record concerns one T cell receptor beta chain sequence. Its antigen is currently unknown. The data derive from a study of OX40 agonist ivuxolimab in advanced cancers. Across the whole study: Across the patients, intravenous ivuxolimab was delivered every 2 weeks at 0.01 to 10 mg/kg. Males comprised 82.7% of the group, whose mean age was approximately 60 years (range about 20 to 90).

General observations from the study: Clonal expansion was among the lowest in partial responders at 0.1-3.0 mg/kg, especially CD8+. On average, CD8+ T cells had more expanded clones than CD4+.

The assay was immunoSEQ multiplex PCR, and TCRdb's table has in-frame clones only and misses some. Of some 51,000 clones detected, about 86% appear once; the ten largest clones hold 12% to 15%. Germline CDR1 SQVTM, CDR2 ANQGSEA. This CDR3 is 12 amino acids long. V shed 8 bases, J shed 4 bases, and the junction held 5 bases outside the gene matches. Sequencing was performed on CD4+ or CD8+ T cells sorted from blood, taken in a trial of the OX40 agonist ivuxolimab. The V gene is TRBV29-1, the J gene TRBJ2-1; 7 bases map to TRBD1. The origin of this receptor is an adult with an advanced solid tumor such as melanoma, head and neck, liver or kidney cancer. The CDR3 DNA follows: TGCAGCTTCGGGACAGATTACAATGAGCAGTTCTTC. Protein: CSFGTDYNEQFF.